The 23 T cell receptor beta chains reported below all come from one sample, sequenced in a study of blood T cell repertoires in COVID-19. Here immunoSEQ multiplex PCR was the method, and the copy in TCRdb shows in-frame clones only, minus some. The sample has 300,000 to 400,000 clones; about 93% are singletons. The material sequenced was peripheral blood. These receptors came from a woman under 30 who had recovered from COVID-19.

The chain carries TRBV4-1 and TRBJ2-5; D perhaps matches TRBD2 (5 bases). The CDR3 has 15 amino acids. The germline V gene encodes CDR1 MGHRA and CDR2 YSYEKL. V lost 4 bases to trimming and J lost 5 bases, with 17 bases between them. The CDR3 DNA reads TGCGCCAGCAGCCCGTCAAGCAGGACGGGGGAGACCCAGTACTTC. Protein: CASSPSSRTGETQYF.

The chain recombines TRBV4-3 with TRBJ2-3; 9 bases are a match to TRBD2. The CDR3 totals 15 residues. Trimming took 6 bases from V and 1 from J; bases not matched to a gene: 5. Germline values: CDR1 LGHNA, CDR2 YSLEER. This CDR3 is CASRQGLAGTDTQYF. The CDR3 DNA is TGCGCCAGCAGGCAGGGACTAGCCGGCACAGATACGCAGTATTTT.

This clone was counted only a few times. The chain is built from TRBV2 and TRBJ1-6; maybe TRBD1 (5 bases). CDR1 is SNHLY, CDR2 FYNNEI, per germline. V shed 10 bases and J shed 11 bases, with 21 bases lying between them. The CDR3 contains 14 residues. CDR3 bases: TGTGCCACACAGCAAGGAGGGGAATGGGCACCCCTCCACTTT. Protein: CATQQGGEWAPLHF.

This clone was seen just once. The CDR3 DNA reads TGTGCCACCAGCAGAGTTATGGAGGGCAATGAAAAACTGTTTTTT. As protein: CATSRVMEGNEKLFF. J is TRBJ1-4 and V is TRBV15; D not certain. The CDR3 loop spans 15 amino acids. The germline CDR1 and CDR2 sequences are LNHNV and YYDKDF (reference sequence). The V and J ends lost 1 base and 5 bases respectively, with 11 bases between them.

The chain employs TRBV13 and TRBJ1-5, with 9 bases lining up with TRBD1. The CDR3 is made up of 15 amino acids. Germline trimming cut 5 bases from V and 2 bases from J; bases unmatched to any gene: 4. CDR1 PRHDT and CDR2 FYEKMQ come from the germline V gene (reference sequence). Here the CDR3 reads CASSEGQGRNQPQHF. CDR3 bases: TGTGCCAGCAGCGAGGGACAGGGTCGCAATCAGCCCCAGCATTTT.

The V gene is TRBV19, the J gene TRBJ2-7, with D perhaps TRBD2 (6 bases). This CDR3 region has 14 residues. Trimming left V 4 bases short and J 7 bases short, with 17 bases between. Germline lookup yields CDR1 LNHDA and CDR2 SQIVND (reference sequence). CDR3 sequence (DNA): TGTGCCAGTAGTAAGACGGGGGATCACTCTGAGCAGTACGTC. Its translation: CASSKTGDHSEQYV.

The V and J genes are TRBV6-2 or TRBV6-3 and TRBJ1-5; D may be TRBD1 (5 bases). The germline V and J ends were trimmed by 0 bases and 5 bases, with 8 bases remaining between them. Looked up from germline, CDR1 is MNHEY and CDR2 is SVGEGT. The CDR3 is made up of 14 amino acids. In DNA form, the CDR3 reads TGTGCCAGCAGTTACTCAGGGGCGCATCAGCCCCAGCATTTT. It codes for CASSYSGAHQPQHF.

The rearrangement joins TRBV7-2 to TRBJ2-7, with 7 bases that match TRBD1. The length of the CDR3 is 16 residues. V gave up 1 base and J gave up 3 bases; unmatched junction bases: 9. Looked up from germline, CDR1 is SGHTA and CDR2 is FQGNSA. The CDR3 region is CASSLETGQGHYEQYV. CDR3 DNA: TGTGCCAGCAGCTTAGAGACAGGGCAAGGACACTACGAGCAGTACGTC.

This clone has just one count. This rearrangement joins TRBV4-3 to TRBJ1-2, with D hard to call. Per germline, CDR1 LGHNA and CDR2 YSLEER. The CDR3 consists of 15 residues. V lost 0 bases to trimming and J lost 3 bases, with 11 bases between them. CDR3 DNA sequence: TGCGCCAGCAGCCAAGATGTAGATATTTACTATGGCTACACCTTC. Encoded protein: CASSQDVDIYYGYTF.

The gene calls are TRBV19 and TRBJ1-2; maybe TRBD1 (6 bases). The germline V gene has CDR1 LNHDA and CDR2 SQIVND (reference sequence). The germline V and J ends were trimmed by 1 base and 2 bases, with 14 bases remaining between them. The CDR3 runs 16 residues. The DNA of the CDR3 is TGTGCCAGTAGTATAGGGGCAGGGGCAGTAAACTATGGCTACACCTTC. The encoded protein is CASSIGAGAVNYGYTF. The variable domain in full, with the rest retrieved from reference TRBV19 and TRBJ1-2, is DGGITQSPKYLFRKEGQNVTLSCEQNLNHDAMYWYRQDPGQGLRLIYYSQIVNDFQKGDIAEGYSVSREKKESFPLTVTSAQKNPTAFYLCASSIGAGAVNYGYTFGSGTRLTVV.

This chain connects TRBV7-9 to TRBJ2-1, with 7 bases matching TRBD2. There are 15 residues in the CDR3. CDR1 and CDR2 from the germline V gene are SEHNR and FQNEAQ (reference sequence). The ends lost 3 bases at V and 3 bases at J; junction bases unmatched: 5. The CDR3 sequence is CASSFTAGIYNEQFF. CDR3 coding DNA: TGTGCCAGCAGCTTCACAGCGGGAATCTACAATGAGCAGTTCTTC.

J is TRBJ2-1 and V is TRBV27; 10 bases agree with TRBD2. V shed 6 bases, J shed 6 bases, and the junction held 8 bases outside the gene matches. This CDR3 has 15 residues. CDR1 is MNHEY and CDR2 is SMNVEV in the germline V gene (reference sequence). CDR3 residues: CASSPLAGDFNEQFF. CDR3 bases: TGTGCCAGCAGCCCTCTAGCGGGAGATTTCAATGAGCAGTTCTTC.

This chain uses TRBV14 with TRBJ1-2, with 8 bases identical to TRBD1. Germline loops: CDR1 SGHDN, CDR2 FVKESK. The CDR3 covers 12 residues. V was clipped by 4 bases and J by 7 bases; unmatched bases: 2. The CDR3 nucleotides read TGTGCCAGCAGCCCAGGGGGCAGTGGCTACACCTTC. This gives the protein CASSPGGSGYTF.

Worth noting for this clone: An end of the junction differs from the germline gene, which may be a read error. The chain is built from TRBV4-1 and TRBJ2-2; a possible D gene is TRBD2 (6 bases). CDR3 size: 14 residues. In germline, CDR1 is MGHRA, CDR2 YSYEKL. CDR3 sequence: CASSHTSNNGELFF. In nucleotides, the CDR3 is TGCGCCAGCAGCCATACTAGCAACAACGGGGAGCTGTTTTTT.

V gene TRBV10-1 combines with J gene TRBJ1-5; D is possibly TRBD1 (5 bases). V was pared by 4 bases and J by 5 bases, with 18 bases between. Germline V lookup: CDR1 WNHNN, CDR2 SYGVQD (reference sequence). The CDR3 contains 16 residues. CDR3 in amino acids: CASSVERQHPYQPQHF. In nucleotides, the CDR3 is TGCGCCAGCAGTGTAGAAAGACAGCACCCTTATCAGCCCCAGCATTTT.

The V gene is TRBV5-8, the J gene TRBJ2-1; tentative D call: TRBD1 (5 bases). The germline V and J ends were trimmed by 0 bases and 3 bases, with 16 bases remaining between them. This CDR3 spans 17 amino acids. Germline CDR1 and CDR2: SGHTS and YDEGEE. DNA for the CDR3: TGTGCCAGCAGCTTGGAATATCCGCAGGGCCACTACAATGAGCAGTTCTTC. Translated: CASSLEYPQGHYNEQFF. Full variable domain (missing parts from reference TRBV5-8 and TRBJ2-1): EAGVTQSPTHLIKTRGQQATLRCSPISGHTSVYWYQQALGLGLQFLLWYDEGEERNRGNFPPRFSGRQFPNYSSELNVNALELEDSALYLCASSLEYPQGHYNEQFFGPGTRLTVL.

The rearrangement joins TRBV12-3 or TRBV12-4 to TRBJ2-3; maybe TRBD2 (5 bases). There are 13 residues in the CDR3. V dropped 3 bases and J dropped 3 bases, with 7 bases sitting between them. CDR3: CASSFRRTDTQYF. As DNA, the CDR3 is TGTGCCAGCAGTTTCAGGAGGACAGATACGCAGTATTTT.

The rearrangement uses TRBV19 and TRBJ1-5, with a tentative D call TRBD1 (6 bases). The CDR3 totals 15 residues. V shed 3 bases and J shed 0 bases, with 9 bases lying between them. Per the germline V gene, CDR1 is LNHDA and CDR2 is SQIVND (reference sequence). CDR3 residues: CASSIGQYSNQPQHF. Here the CDR3 DNA reads TGTGCCAGTAGTATTGGACAGTATAGCAATCAGCCCCAGCATTTT.

The gene calls are TRBV5-4 and TRBJ2-3, with 11 bases lining up with TRBD2. CDR1 and CDR2 (germline): SGHNT, YYREEE (reference sequence). The CDR3 length is 17 residues. Trimming cost V 1 base and J 5 bases; bases outside gene matches: 9. This CDR3 is CASSLPPSGRSRDTQYF. The CDR3 DNA reads as TGTGCCAGCAGCTTGCCGCCTAGCGGGAGGTCGAGAGATACGCAGTATTTT.

The chain employs TRBV19 and TRBJ2-3; 7 bases line up with TRBD2. The ends lost 7 bases at V and 6 bases at J; junction bases unmatched: 10. CDR3 length: 14 amino acids. CDR1 and CDR2 from the germline V gene are LNHDA and SQIVND (reference sequence). CDR3 amino acids: CASMGGTASDTQYF. As DNA, the CDR3 is TGTGCCAGTATGGGGGGGACTGCCTCCGATACGCAGTATTTT.

This chain connects TRBV11-3 to TRBJ1-1; TRBD1 aligns across 7 bases. This CDR3 is 15 amino acids long. Germline CDR1 and CDR2: SGHNT and YENEEA. J was trimmed by 0 bases and V by 5 bases; bases with no gene match: 6. The CDR3 spells CASSTGGQLNTEAFF. DNA for the CDR3: TGTGCCAGCAGCACCGGGGGACAGTTGAACACTGAAGCTTTCTTT.

The gene calls are TRBV4-3 and TRBJ1-2, with D possibly TRBD1 on 5 matching bases. The CDR3 spans 15 residues. Germline V gene data show CDR1 as LGHNA and CDR2 as YSLEER. Trimming removed 0 bases at V and 8 bases at J, with 16 bases between. DNA for the CDR3: TGCGCCAGCAGCCAAGATTCGGACATTAAGGAGGGCTACACCTTC. It translates to CASSQDSDIKEGYTF.

This clone was seen just once. This chain links TRBV7-9 with TRBJ1-3; D perhaps matches TRBD1 (5 bases). The V end lost 5 bases, the J end lost 3 bases, and 8 bases lay between the germline ends. The CDR3 contains 13 residues. CDR1 is SEHNR, CDR2 FQNEAQ, per germline (reference sequence). DNA of the CDR3: TGTGCCAGCAGCCCGGGGGTTGGAAACACCATATATTTT. Amino acid sequence: CASSPGVGNTIYF.